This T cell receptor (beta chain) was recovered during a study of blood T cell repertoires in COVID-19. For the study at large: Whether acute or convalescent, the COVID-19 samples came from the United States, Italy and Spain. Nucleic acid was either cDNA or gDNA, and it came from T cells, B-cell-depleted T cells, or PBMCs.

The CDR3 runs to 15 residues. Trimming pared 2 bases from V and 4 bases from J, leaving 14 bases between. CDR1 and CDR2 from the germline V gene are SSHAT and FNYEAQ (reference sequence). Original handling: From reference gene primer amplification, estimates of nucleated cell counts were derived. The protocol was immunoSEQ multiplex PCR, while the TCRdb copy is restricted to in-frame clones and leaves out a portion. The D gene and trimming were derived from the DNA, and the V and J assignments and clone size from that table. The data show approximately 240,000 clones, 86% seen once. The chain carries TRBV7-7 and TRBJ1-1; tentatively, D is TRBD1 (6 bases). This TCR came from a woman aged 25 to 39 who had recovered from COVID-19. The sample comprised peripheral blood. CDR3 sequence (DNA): TGTGCCAGCAGCTTATTGGACAGAGGGGCCACTGAAGCTTTCTTT. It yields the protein CASSLLDRGATEAFF.